This TCR beta chain stems from a study of shared T cell receptors in the human thymus. Measured with immunoSEQ multiplex PCR; TCRdb has only the in-frame clones, and not every one. This sample yields hundreds of thousands of clones, of which approximately 80% are seen a single time; roughly 0.013% belongs to the top ten. This CDR3 comprises 16 residues. Germline assignment: CDR1 ENHRY and CDR2 SYGVKD. J was trimmed by 5 bases and V by 2 bases; bases with no gene match: 11. These same data were also listed under a study on human thymus T cells.

This TCR was sampled from a boy less than two years old with a congenital heart defect. Sequenced sample: thymocytes. The V and J genes are TRBV10-3 and TRBJ2-7, with 8 bases matching TRBD2. Here the CDR3 DNA reads TGTGCCATCAGTGAGGAGGAAGCGGGAGTGGACCACGAGCAGTACTTC. It specifies CAISEEEAGVDHEQYF.